The 6 T cell receptor beta chains below were found in one sample sequenced in a study of shared clonotypes between healthy human individuals. TCRdb keeps only in-frame clones here, not all; method: immunoSEQ multiplex PCR. This table holds some 2.1 million clones, about 95% found once. The sequencing sample was made of naive CD4+ T cells sorted from blood. Subset meaning: CD45RA+ positively selected. These TCRs come from a man younger than 35 in good health.

The rearrangement links TRBV10-1 to TRBJ2-7; D is possibly TRBD1 (5 bases). Trimming took 2 bases from V and 6 from J, leaving 14 bases between them. The CDR3 runs 14 residues. Per germline, CDR1 WNHNN and CDR2 SYGVQD (reference sequence). Here the CDR3 DNA reads TGCGCCAGCAGTGAGAAGGGGCCGCCGGGCGAGCAGTACTTC. Translation gives CASSEKGPPGEQYF.

The chain links TRBV10-2 to TRBJ1-6; 7 bases align to TRBD1. Germline assignment: CDR1 WSHSY and CDR2 SAAADI. The length of the CDR3 is 13 residues. V lost 10 bases, J lost 9 bases, and 9 bases stayed unmatched. CDR3 region: CATVEGQTSPLHF. The CDR3 DNA is TGCGCCACCGTTGAGGGACAGACTTCACCCCTCCACTTT.

V and J are TRBV5-4 and TRBJ1-2; D call uncertain. CDR1 and CDR2 from the germline V gene are SGHNT and YYREEE (reference sequence). V lost 1 base and J 0 bases, leaving 10 bases between the germline ends. CDR3 length: 15 residues. CDR3 sequence reads: CASSLFGPTNYGYTF. DNA of the CDR3: TGTGCCAGCAGCTTGTTCGGCCCTACTAACTATGGCTACACCTTC.

The gene calls are TRBV7-6 and TRBJ2-7; D possibly matches TRBD1 or TRBD2 (5 bases each). The CDR3 covers 16 residues. Trimming took off 5 bases at V and 2 bases at J, with 19 bases between the two ends. Germline V CDR1 and CDR2: SGHVS, FNYEAQ. Here the CDR3 reads CASSRRAGTQTYEQYF. In nucleotides, the CDR3 is TGTGCCAGCAGCCGTCGAGCCGGGACGCAAACCTACGAGCAGTACTTC.

About this clone itself: A read error may account for a junction end that differs from germline. This chain joins TRBV19 and TRBJ2-7; D is uncertain. Germline V lookup: CDR1 LNHDA, CDR2 SQIVND (reference sequence). CDR3 length equals 8 residues. CDR3 residues: CPAYEQYF. CDR3 bases: TGCCCCGCCTACGAGCAGTACTTC.

The rearrangement joins TRBV5-1 to TRBJ2-5; 10 nucleotides agree with TRBD1. V was clipped by 4 bases and J by 4 bases; unmatched bases: 10. Germline V gene sequence: CDR1 SGHRS, CDR2 YFSETQ. The CDR3 is made up of 16 amino acids. CDR3 DNA sequence: TGCGCCAGCAGCCAAGCCGGGACAGGGGCTGGAGAGACCCAGTACTTC. The encoded protein is CASSQAGTGAGETQYF.